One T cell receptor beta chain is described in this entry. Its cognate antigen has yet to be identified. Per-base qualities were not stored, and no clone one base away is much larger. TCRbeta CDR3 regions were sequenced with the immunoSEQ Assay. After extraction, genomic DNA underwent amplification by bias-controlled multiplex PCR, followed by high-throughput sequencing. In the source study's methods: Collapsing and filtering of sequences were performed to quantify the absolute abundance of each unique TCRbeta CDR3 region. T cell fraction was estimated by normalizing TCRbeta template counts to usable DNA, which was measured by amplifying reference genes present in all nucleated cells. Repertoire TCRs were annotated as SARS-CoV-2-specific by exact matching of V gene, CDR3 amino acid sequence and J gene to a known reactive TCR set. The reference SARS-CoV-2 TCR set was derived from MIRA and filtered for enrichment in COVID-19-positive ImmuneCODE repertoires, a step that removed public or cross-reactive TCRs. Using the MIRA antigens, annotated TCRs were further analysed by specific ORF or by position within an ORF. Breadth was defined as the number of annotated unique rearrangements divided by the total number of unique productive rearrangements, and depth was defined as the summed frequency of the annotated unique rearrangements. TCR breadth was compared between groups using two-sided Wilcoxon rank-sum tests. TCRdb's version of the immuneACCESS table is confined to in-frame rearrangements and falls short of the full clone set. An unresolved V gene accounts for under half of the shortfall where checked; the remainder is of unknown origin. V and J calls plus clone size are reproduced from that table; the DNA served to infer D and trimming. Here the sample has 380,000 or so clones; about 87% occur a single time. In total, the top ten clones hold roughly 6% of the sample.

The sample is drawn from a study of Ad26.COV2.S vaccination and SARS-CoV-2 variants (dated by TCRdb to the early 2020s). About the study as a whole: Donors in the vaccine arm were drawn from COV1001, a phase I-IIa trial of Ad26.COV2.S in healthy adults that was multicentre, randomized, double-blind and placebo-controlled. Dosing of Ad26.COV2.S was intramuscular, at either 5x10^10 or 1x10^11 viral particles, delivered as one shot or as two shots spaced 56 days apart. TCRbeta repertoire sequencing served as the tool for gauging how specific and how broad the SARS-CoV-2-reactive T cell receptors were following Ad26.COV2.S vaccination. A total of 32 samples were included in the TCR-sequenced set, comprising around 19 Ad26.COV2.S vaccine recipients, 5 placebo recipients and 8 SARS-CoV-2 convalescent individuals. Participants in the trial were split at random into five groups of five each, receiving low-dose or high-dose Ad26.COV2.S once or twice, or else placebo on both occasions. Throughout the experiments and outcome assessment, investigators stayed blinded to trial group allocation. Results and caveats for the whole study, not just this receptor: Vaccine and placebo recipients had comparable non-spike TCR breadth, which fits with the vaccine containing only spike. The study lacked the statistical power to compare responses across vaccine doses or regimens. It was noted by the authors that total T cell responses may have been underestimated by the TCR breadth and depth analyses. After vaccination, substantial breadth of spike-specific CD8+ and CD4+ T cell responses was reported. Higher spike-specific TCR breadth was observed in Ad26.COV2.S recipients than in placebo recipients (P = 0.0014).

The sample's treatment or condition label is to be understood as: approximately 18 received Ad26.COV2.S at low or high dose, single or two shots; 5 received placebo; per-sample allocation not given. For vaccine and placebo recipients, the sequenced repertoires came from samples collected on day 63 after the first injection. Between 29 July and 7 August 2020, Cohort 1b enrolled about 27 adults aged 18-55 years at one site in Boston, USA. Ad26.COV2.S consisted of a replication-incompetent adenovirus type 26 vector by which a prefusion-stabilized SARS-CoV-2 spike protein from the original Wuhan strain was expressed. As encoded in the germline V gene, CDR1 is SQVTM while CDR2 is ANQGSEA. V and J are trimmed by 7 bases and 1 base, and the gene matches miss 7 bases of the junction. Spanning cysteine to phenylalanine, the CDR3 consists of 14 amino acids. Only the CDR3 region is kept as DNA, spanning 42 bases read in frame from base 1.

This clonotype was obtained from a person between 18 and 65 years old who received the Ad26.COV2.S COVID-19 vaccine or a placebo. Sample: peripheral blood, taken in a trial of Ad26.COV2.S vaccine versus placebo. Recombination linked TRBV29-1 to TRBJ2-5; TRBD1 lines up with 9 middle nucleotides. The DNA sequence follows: TGCAGCGGAGCGGGACAGGGTGGCCAAGAGACCCAGTACTTC. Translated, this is CSGAGQGGQETQYF. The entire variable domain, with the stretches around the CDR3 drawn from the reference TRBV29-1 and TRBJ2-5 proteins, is SAVISQKPSRDICQRGTSLTIQCQVDSQVTMMFWYRQQPGQSLTLIATANQGSEATYESGFVIDKFPISRPNLTFSTLTVSNMSPEDSSIYLCSGAGQGGQETQYFGPGTRLLVL.